This T cell receptor (beta chain) was captured by sequencing in a study of CD8+CD57+ T cells in acquired aplastic anemia. Study context: Sorted cells (CD4+ and CD8+) yielded DNA amounts that averaged approximately 3.1 ug. In CD4+ cells, healthy donors produced an average of approximately 11 million reads.

The CDR3 consists of 16 residues. Germline CDR1 KGHDR, CDR2 SFDVKD. V shed 11 bases and J 7 bases; nucleotides not matched to a gene: 13. In its sample, this clonotype was seen a few times. Antigen: not known. General study points: In common between the patients and the controls were approximately 28 CD8+ CDR3 sequences.

Genomic DNA, the template, was used for profiling of the TCR beta VDJ and CDR3. TCRdb fed the reads into MiXCR, producing one record per CDR3 protein. The sample includes 200,000 to 250,000 distinct CDR3 sequences, 30% to 35% seen only once; the top ten take about 1.1%. The sequencing input was sorted CD4+, CD8+, or CD8+CD57+ T cells (not recorded which) from PBMCs. The TCR originated in a human donor in good health, serving as a control. V gene TRBV24-1 combines with J gene TRBJ2-1; 13 nucleotides align to TRBD2. The CDR3 protein is CASTITGTSGNNEQFF. In DNA form, the CDR3 reads TGTGCCAGCACCATAACCGGGACTAGCGGGAATAATGAGCAGTTCTTC.